These T cell receptor beta chains were read from a single sample in a study of T-cell reconstitution after alpha-beta-depleted transplantation in children. From the PCR reads, TCRdb called clonotypes with MiXCR, one entry per CDR3 protein. The table has 500,000 to 750,000 distinct CDR3 sequences, over 25% seen once. Material: PBMCs, obtained before TCRalphabeta/CD19-depleted stem cell transplant. Every receptor here comes from a boy under two years old with Wiskott-Aldrich syndrome, due to receive a stem cell transplant. The CDR3 runs from the conserved cysteine through the conserved F or W. A D gene is named only where the DNA matches it firmly. A clone size is listed for some rows: how often the clone was seen (once, few, many), or a class if it is expanded.

size	V	D	J	CDR3	DNA
-	TRBV7-2	TRBD2	TRBJ2-3	CASSLAAGVTDTQYF	TGTGCCAGCAGCCTAGCAGCGGGAGTCACAGATACGCAGTATTTT
-	TRBV11-2	-	TRBJ2-3	CASRNEGTQYF	TGTGCCAGCAGGAATGAAGGGACGCAGTATTTT
-	TRBV10-2	TRBD2	TRBJ2-5	CASSGLAGVRETQYF	TGCGCCAGCTCGGGACTAGCGGGAGTAAGGGAGACCCAGTACTTC
-	TRBV15	TRBD1	TRBJ2-2	CATSRGQFNTWELFF	TGTGCCACCAGCAGGGGACAGTTTAACACCTGGGAGCTGTTTTTT
-	TRBV5-5	-	TRBJ1-5	CASSLGRGTVGQPQHF	TGTGCCAGCAGCTTGGGGAGGGGTACGGTCGGTCAGCCCCAGCATTTT
-	TRBV5-1	TRBD1	TRBJ1-1	CASSLQQGMYTEAFF	TGCGCCAGCAGCCTACAACAGGGGATGTACACTGAAGCTTTCTTT
few	TRBV12-3/TRBV12-4	TRBD2	TRBJ2-7	CASSLGGLAGVHEQYF	TGTGCCAGCAGTTTAGGGGGACTAGCGGGAGTCCACGAGCAGTACTTC
few	TRBV25-1	-	TRBJ2-1	CASSVRINEQFF	TGTGCCAGCAGTGTCAGGATTAATGAGCAGTTCTTC
-	TRBV9	TRBD1	TRBJ2-7	CASSPRDRPLGGNYEQYF	TGTGCCAGCAGCCCCAGGGACAGGCCCCTGGGGGGAAACTACGAGCAGTACTTC
-	TRBV5-1	-	TRBJ2-7	CASSLVALRRNYEQYF	TGCGCCAGCAGCTTGGTAGCGCTACGTCGTAACTACGAGCAGTACTTC
few	TRBV9	-	TRBJ2-1	CASSVEGGSYNEQFF	TGTGCCAGCAGCGTAGAAGGAGGCTCCTACAATGAGCAGTTCTTC
few	TRBV7-3	-	TRBJ2-1	CASSFPRSHNEQFF	TGTGCCAGCAGCTTCCCTAGATCCCACAATGAGCAGTTCTTC
many	TRBV20-1	TRBD2	TRBJ2-3	CSARDRLARDTQYF	TGCAGTGCTAGAGATAGACTAGCTAGAGATACGCAGTATTTT
few	TRBV3-1	-	TRBJ1-6	CASSQVEYSPLHF	TGTGCCAGCAGCCAAGTGGAATATTCACCCCTCCACTTT
few	TRBV5-5	-	TRBJ2-1	CASSLASVYNEQFF	TGTGCCAGCAGCTTGGCATCGGTCTACAATGAGCAGTTCTTC
few	TRBV15	-	TRBJ2-2	CATSRAGGELFF	TGTGCCACCAGCAGAGCTGGCGGGGAGCTGTTTTTT
few	TRBV29-1	TRBD2	TRBJ2-7	CSVGRKLAGVGEQYF	TGCAGCGTTGGCCGGAAACTAGCGGGAGTCGGCGAGCAGTACTTC
few	TRBV18	-	TRBJ2-5	CASSPTAGQETQYF	TGTGCCAGCTCACCGACGGCAGGCCAAGAGACCCAGTACTTC
-	TRBV29-1	-	TRBJ2-3	CSTGRGRPSTDTQYF	TGCAGCACTGGGAGGGGGCGTCCCTCCACAGATACGCAGTATTTT
-	TRBV27	TRBD2	TRBJ2-7	CASSFYRGSPDREQYF	TGTGCCAGCAGTTTTTATCGCGGGAGTCCGGATCGTGAGCAGTACTTC
few	TRBV27	-	TRBJ2-5	CASSLSTGKVGTQYF	TGTGCCAGCAGTTTATCTACCGGGAAGGTCGGGACCCAGTACTTC
-	TRBV7-9	TRBD1	TRBJ2-3	CASTRPGQGRADTQYF	TGTGCCAGCACCCGGCCGGGACAGGGTCGGGCAGATACGCAGTATTTT
few	TRBV5-5	TRBD1	TRBJ1-1	CASSPRGREGRAEAFF	TGTGCCAGCAGCCCGAGGGGGCGCGAGGGACGGGCTGAAGCTTTCTTT
-	TRBV29-1	TRBD2	TRBJ2-5	CSGGGGEETQYF	TGCAGCGGGGGGGGAGGGGAAGAGACCCAGTACTTC
-	TRBV12-3/TRBV12-4	TRBD2	TRBJ2-3	CASSSLAGAPDTQYF	TGTGCCAGCAGTTCCCTAGCGGGAGCCCCAGATACGCAGTATTTT
few	TRBV24-1	TRBD1	TRBJ1-1	CATRDSESNTEAFF	TGTGCCACCCGGGACAGTGAGTCGAACACTGAAGCTTTCTTT
few	TRBV20-1	-	TRBJ1-3	CSANKGNTIYF	TGCAGTGCCAACAAGGGAAACACCATATATTTT
-	TRBV14	-	TRBJ2-1	CASSQGPGLGNEQFF	TGTGCCAGCAGCCAGGGACCGGGCCTTGGGAATGAGCAGTTCTTC
-	TRBV15	-	TRBJ2-5	CATSESTGQETQYF	TGTGCCACCAGCGAATCGACAGGACAAGAGACCCAGTACTTC
few	TRBV20-1	-	TRBJ1-2	CSARGPFYGYTF	TGCAGTGCTAGGGGGCCTTTCTATGGCTACACCTTC
few	TRBV2	TRBD2	TRBJ2-1	CASSDWGGLATYNEQFF	TGTGCCAGCAGTGACTGGGGGGGACTAGCTACCTACAATGAGCAGTTCTTC
few	TRBV9	-	TRBJ2-3	CASSLQAVDTQYF	TGTGCCAGCAGCCTCCAAGCGGTAGATACGCAGTATTTT
few	TRBV4-1	-	TRBJ1-2	CASSQEKGTANYGYTF	TGCGCCAGCAGCCAAGAGAAGGGTACGGCTAACTATGGCTACACCTTC
once	TRBV5-1	TRBD2	TRBJ2-2	CASSFSAGNTGELFF	TGCGCCAGCAGCTTCTCAGCGGGAAACACCGGGGAGCTGTTTTTT
many	TRBV6-1	TRBD1	TRBJ2-7	CASTSTGFYEQYF	TGTGCCAGCACATCGACAGGGTTCTACGAGCAGTACTTC
-	TRBV7-7	-	TRBJ2-2	CASSLWENTGELFF	TGTGCCAGCAGCTTATGGGAGAACACCGGGGAGCTGTTTTTT
-	TRBV20-1	-	TRBJ1-1	CSASRLYRLENTEAFF	TGCAGTGCTAGTCGCTTGTATCGGCTAGAGAACACTGAAGCTTTCTTT
few	TRBV12-3/TRBV12-4	-	TRBJ2-1	CASSLSTNNEQFF	TGTGCCAGCAGTTTGTCTACCAACAATGAGCAGTTCTTC
-	TRBV5-5	-	TRBJ1-5	CASSLRGEQPQHF	TGTGCCAGCAGCTTACGGGGGGAGCAGCCCCAGCATTTT
few	TRBV13	TRBD1	TRBJ2-1	CASSSGTGTVDEQFF	TGTGCCAGCAGCTCCGGGACAGGGACCGTGGATGAGCAGTTCTTC
-	TRBV7-2	TRBD2	TRBJ2-7	CASSPFREVAEQYF	TGTGCCAGCAGCCCCTTTCGGGAGGTAGCCGAGCAGTACTTC
few	TRBV6-5	TRBD1	TRBJ2-3	CASSYGTGGTDTQYF	TGTGCCAGCAGTTACGGCACAGGGGGCACAGATACGCAGTATTTT
-	TRBV7-2	TRBD1	TRBJ1-5	CASSRRTGDNQPQHF	TGTGCCAGCAGCCGACGGACAGGGGACAATCAGCCCCAGCATTTT
-	TRBV12-3/TRBV12-4	-	TRBJ1-1	CASSFSSLNTEAFF	TGTGCCAGCAGTTTTTCTTCCCTGAACACTGAAGCTTTCTTT
-	TRBV27	-	TRBJ1-6	CASSFSGASYNSPLHF	TGTGCCAGCAGTTTTTCGGGGGCGTCCTATAATTCACCCCTCCACTTT
few	TRBV4-1	TRBD1	TRBJ1-4	CASSHRGGTNEKLFF	TGCGCCAGCAGCCACAGGGGGGGAACTAATGAAAAACTGTTTTTT
-	TRBV7-2	-	TRBJ2-3	CASSLATGRTDTQYF	TGTGCCAGCAGCTTAGCGACAGGAAGGACAGATACGCAGTATTTT
-	TRBV6-1	TRBD1	TRBJ1-1	CASSPQRASTGIMNTEAFF	TGTGCCAGCAGTCCACAAAGGGCATCGACAGGGATAATGAACACTGAAGCTTTCTTT
once	TRBV7-6	TRBD2	TRBJ2-3	CASSLIAGGADTQYF	TGTGCCAGCAGCTTAATAGCGGGAGGAGCAGATACGCAGTATTTT
-	TRBV20-1	TRBD1	TRBJ1-5	CSASGTGGNQPQHF	TGCAGTGCTTCAGGGACAGGGGGCAATCAGCCCCAGCATTTT
-	TRBV5-1	TRBD1	TRBJ2-1	CASSRTGEGNNEQFF	TGCGCCAGCAGCAGGACAGGGGAAGGCAATAATGAGCAGTTCTTC
-	TRBV15	-	TRBJ2-1	CATSPRQVPSYNEQFF	TGTGCCACCAGCCCTAGACAGGTTCCTTCCTACAATGAGCAGTTCTTC